This T cell receptor beta chain was identified in a study of blood T cell repertoires in COVID-19. About the study: From the United States, Italy and Spain came samples of acute and convalescent COVID-19. The analysed material was cDNA or gDNA that came from T cells, B-cell-depleted T cells, or PBMCs.

Authors' analysis steps: Amplifying reference gene primers gave estimates of nucleated cell counts. Using immunoSEQ multiplex PCR, the repertoire was profiled, and TCRdb retains in-frame clones only, with some absent. The V and J calls and clone size were taken over from that table, and D and trimming were inferred from the DNA. The table lists about 160,000 clones, around nine tenths of them singletons. It was during active infection that Seattle patients were enrolled and then longitudinally followed. The clonotype was recovered from a woman aged 65 to 85 with COVID-19, enrolled during active disease. What was sequenced was peripheral blood.

This CDR3 is CASSRAGNNSPLHF. CDR3 bases: TGCGCCAGCAGTCGGGCAGGGAATAATTCACCCCTCCACTTT. V gene TRBV5-1 combines with J gene TRBJ1-6, with D perhaps TRBD1 (5 bases). The V gene lost 5 bases and the J gene lost 5 bases, with 11 bases spanning the gap. The CDR3 spans 14 residues. Germline loops: CDR1 SGHRS, CDR2 YFSETQ.